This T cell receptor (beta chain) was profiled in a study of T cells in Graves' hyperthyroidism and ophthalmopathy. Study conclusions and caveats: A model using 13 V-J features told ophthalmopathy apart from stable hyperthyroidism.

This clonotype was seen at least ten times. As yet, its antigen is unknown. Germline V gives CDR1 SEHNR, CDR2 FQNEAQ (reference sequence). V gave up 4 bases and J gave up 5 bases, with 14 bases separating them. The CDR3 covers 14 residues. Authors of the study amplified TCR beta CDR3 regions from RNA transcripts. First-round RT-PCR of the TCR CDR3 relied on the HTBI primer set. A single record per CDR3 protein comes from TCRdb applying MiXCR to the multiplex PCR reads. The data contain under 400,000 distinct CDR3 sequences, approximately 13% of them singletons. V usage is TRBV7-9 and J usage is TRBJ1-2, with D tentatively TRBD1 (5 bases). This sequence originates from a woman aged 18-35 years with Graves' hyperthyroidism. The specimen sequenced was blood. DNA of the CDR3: TGTGCCAGCAGCTCAAATCGGAGGACATATGGCTACACCTTC. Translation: CASSSNRRTYGYTF.